The 13 T cell receptor beta chains below all came from one sample that was sequenced in a study of blood T cell repertoires in COVID-19. Repertoires were generated with immunoSEQ multiplex PCR, while TCRdb's copy carries only in-frame clones and drops some. The sample carries 140,000 or so clones, 80% to 90% recorded once. The specimen sequenced was peripheral blood. All receptors come from a woman in her fifties or sixties with active COVID-19.

The rearrangement links TRBV28 to TRBJ2-4; maybe TRBD2 (5 bases). Trimming stripped 2 bases from V and 9 bases from J, with 8 bases between. The CDR3 length is 12 residues. Germline CDR1 and CDR2: MDHEN and SYDVKM. CDR3 amino acids: CASSLGRGIQYF. CDR3 DNA: TGTGCCAGCAGTTTAGGTCGGGGCATTCAGTACTTC. The full variable domain, in which reference TRBV28 and TRBJ2-4 provide the parts outside the CDR3, is DVKVTQSSRYLVKRTGEKVFLECVQDMDHENMFWYRQDPGLGLRLIYFSYDVKMKEKGDIPEGYSVSREKKERFSLILESASTNQTSMYLCASSLGRGIQYFGAGTRLSVL.

The CDR3 bases are TGTGCCAGTAGTTCCGGGACTAGCGGGGGAGCTTACAATGAGCAGTTCTTC. Amino acids: CASSSGTSGGAYNEQFF. The rearrangement uses TRBV19 and TRBJ2-1; 14 bases align to TRBD2. The CDR3 length is 17 residues. From germline, CDR1 is LNHDA and CDR2 SQIVND (reference sequence). J lost 4 bases, V lost 5 bases, and 7 bases had no gene match.

The chain uses TRBV27 and TRBJ2-7, with D unresolved. Deletions cut 9 bases from V and 0 bases from J, with 9 bases between. Germline assignment: CDR1 MNHEY and CDR2 SMNVEV (reference sequence). The CDR3 runs 12 residues. In nucleotides, the CDR3 is TGTGCCAGTCGAAAGAGCTCCTACGAGCAGTACTTC. Its translation: CASRKSSYEQYF.

The chain links TRBV28 to TRBJ1-2, with a possible D match to TRBD1 (5 bases). Per the germline V gene, CDR1 is MDHEN and CDR2 is SYDVKM. Trimming removed 7 bases at V and 4 bases at J, with 7 bases between. CDR3 size: 11 residues. DNA of the CDR3: TGTGCCAGCACAGGGCCCTATGGCTACACCTTC. Its protein product is CASTGPYGYTF.

This chain joins TRBV9 and TRBJ2-7, with 9 positions matching TRBD1. Germline CDR1 is SGDLS and CDR2 is YYNGEE. The V and J ends lost 4 bases and 3 bases, in that order; junction bases with no gene match: 8. The CDR3 has 15 residues. CDR3 sequence: CASSPQPGQGYEQYF. The CDR3 bases are TGTGCCAGCAGCCCCCAGCCGGGACAGGGCTACGAGCAGTACTTC.

The chain recombines TRBV28 with TRBJ2-6, with D perhaps TRBD2 (5 bases). The ends were cut back, 3 bases at V and 0 bases at J, with 6 bases in the middle. The CDR3 sequence is 15 residues long. The germline CDR1 and CDR2 sequences are MDHEN and SYDVKM. CDR3 protein: CASSFRGSGANVLTF. DNA for the CDR3: TGTGCCAGCAGTTTTCGGGGCTCTGGGGCCAACGTCCTGACTTTC.

The chain joins TRBV30 to TRBJ1-6; 8 bases are a match to TRBD1. This CDR3 is built from 15 residues. Germline V gene sequence: CDR1 GTSNPN, CDR2 SVGIG (reference sequence). Trimming took 2 bases from V and 7 from J; bases not matched to a gene: 7. The DNA of the CDR3 is TGTGCCTGGAGTCAGACTACAGGGGGGAATTCACCCCTCCACTTT. This translates into CAWSQTTGGNSPLHF. Variable domain in full (rest from reference TRBV30 and TRBJ1-6): SQTIHQWPATLVQPVGSPLSLECTVEGTSNPNLYWYRQAAGRGLQLLFYSVGIGQISSEVPQNLSASRPQDRQFILSSKKLLLSDSGFYLCAWSQTTGGNSPLHFGNGTRLTVT.

The chain is built from TRBV4-3 and TRBJ2-7; 8 bases align to TRBD2. CDR1 and CDR2 from the germline V gene are LGHNA and YSLEER. CDR3 size: 15 residues. The V gene end was trimmed by 1 base and the J gene end by 5 bases; junction bases not matched to a gene: 7. CDR3 region: CASSQGGTRVHEQYF. The CDR3 DNA sequence: TGCGCCAGCAGCCAAGGCGGGACTAGGGTCCACGAGCAGTACTTC.

V is TRBV27 and J is TRBJ2-2; 10 nucleotides align to TRBD2. V shed 5 bases and J 3 bases; nucleotides not matched to a gene: 12. The CDR3 runs to 18 residues. CDR1 is MNHEY, CDR2 SMNVEV, per germline (reference sequence). This CDR3 reads CASSPLTMTSGHTGELFF. In DNA form, the CDR3 reads TGTGCCAGCAGTCCCCTAACCATGACTAGCGGGCACACCGGGGAGCTGTTTTTT.

This clone was detected only once. This sequence joins TRBV6-5 and TRBJ2-1, with 14 nucleotides matching TRBD2. The CDR3 covers 16 residues. Trimming took 2 bases from V and 13 from J; bases not matched to a gene: 10. Germline V lookup: CDR1 MNHEY, CDR2 SVGAGI. The CDR3 DNA follows: TGTGCCAGCAGTTACGTGCCAGGACTAGCGGGAGGTCACCAGTTCTTC. Residues: CASSYVPGLAGGHQFF.

This clone was seen only once. The V gene is TRBV15, the J gene TRBJ1-4; 7 bases align to TRBD1. Germline V lookup: CDR1 LNHNV, CDR2 YYDKDF (reference sequence). The CDR3 consists of 15 residues. V trimming: 4 bases; J trimming: 8 bases; junction bases outside the gene matches: 10. CDR3 DNA: TGTGCCACCAGCAAGAGGACAGGCCTAAGCGAAAAACTGTTTTTT. Its translation is CATSKRTGLSEKLFF.

V and J are TRBV6-2 or TRBV6-3 and TRBJ2-1, with D perhaps matching TRBD1 (5 bases). The CDR3 loop spans 14 amino acids. Trimming stripped 4 bases from V and 7 bases from J, with 14 bases between. CDR1 is MNHEY and CDR2 is SVGEGT in the germline V gene. The CDR3 spells CASSSLQELNEQFF. In nucleotides, the CDR3 is TGTGCCAGCAGTTCATTACAGGAATTGAATGAGCAGTTCTTC.

The rearrangement uses TRBV11-2 and TRBJ1-3; TRBD1 might be the D (5 bases). Between the trimmed V and J ends, which lost 1 base and 2 bases, there was a span of 12 bases. This CDR3 has 16 residues. CDR1 is SGHAT, CDR2 FQNNGV, per germline. The CDR3 coding sequence is TGTGCCAGCAGCTTAGTGGGGCCAGGGCCTGGAAACACCATATATTTT. Residues: CASSLVGPGPGNTIYF.